This is a list of T cell receptor beta chains from one sample in a study of molecular identifiers for immune sequencing clone quantification. TCRdb redid the calling of the PCR reads with MiXCR, one entry per CDR3 protein. This sample has some 100,000 distinct CDR3 sequences, with around 33% found just once. Sequenced material: naive CD8+ T cells from blood, with Jurkat cell RNA spiked in. These receptors all come from a human donor in good health. Some libraries in this study had Jurkat cell RNA spiked in. CDR3s include the opening cysteine and the closing phenylalanine or tryptophan. A D gene is named only where the DNA matches it firmly. Size is omitted from some rows. Given values are once, few, many or a class for expanded clones.

V gene	D gene	J gene	clone size	CDR3 DNA	CDR3 protein
TRBV9	-	TRBJ1-5	-	TGTGCCAGCAGCCCCGAGGGGGGTAGCAATCAGCCCCAGCATTTT	CASSPEGGSNQPQHF
TRBV19	-	TRBJ2-7	-	TGTGCCAGTAGTATAGGCACCACCTACGAGCAGTACTTC	CASSIGTTYEQYF
TRBV11-2	TRBD1	TRBJ2-6	many	TGTGCCAGCAGCTCCGACCGGGACAGGGTTATATCTGGGGCCAACGTCCTGACTTTC	CASSSDRDRVISGANVLTF
TRBV7-2	-	TRBJ1-3	few	TGTGCCAGCAGCTTAAGAGTCATCCTTGGGGCGGCCTCTGGAAACACCATATATTTT	CASSLRVILGAASGNTIYF
TRBV24-1	-	TRBJ2-3	once	TGTACCACCAGTGATTTCGGTAGTCGGGATACGCAGTATTTT	CTTSDFGSRDTQYF
TRBV28	-	TRBJ2-7	once	TGTGCCAGCAGTTACCTGGTGAGCGGAGCTTCCACCTACGAGCAGTACTTC	CASSYLVSGASTYEQYF
TRBV27	-	TRBJ2-7	few	TGTGCCAGCAGTTTCTCAAGGGGGGAGGGGCAGTACTTC	CASSFSRGEGQYF
TRBV11-2	-	TRBJ2-5	-	TGTGCCAGCAGCCCCCCGGGGGGCTCAGAGACCCAGTACTTC	CASSPPGGSETQYF
TRBV15	-	TRBJ2-3	-	TGTGCCACCAGCAGAGATCCGGCGGATACGCAGTATTTT	CATSRDPADTQYF
TRBV27	TRBD2	TRBJ2-3	-	TGTGCCAGCAGTACAATAGCGGGGGCCACAGATACGCAGTATTTT	CASSTIAGATDTQYF
TRBV28	-	TRBJ2-6	-	TGTGCCAGCAACCTTTATGGGGGTAGCTCTGGGGCCAACGTCCTGACTTTC	CASNLYGGSSGANVLTF
TRBV24-1	-	TRBJ2-2	-	TGTGCCACCAATGTAGGACCGAACACCGGGGAGCTGTTTTTT	CATNVGPNTGELFF
TRBV20-1	TRBD2	TRBJ2-5	-	TGCAGTGCTAGATCCGAAGCGGGAGGGTGGGAGACCCAGTACTTC	CSARSEAGGWETQYF
TRBV20-1	-	TRBJ2-1	few	TGCAGTGCTAAATCACCCGGGAGTAGGCCCTACAATGAGCAGTTCTTC	CSAKSPGSRPYNEQFF
TRBV18	TRBD1	TRBJ2-7	few	TGTGCCAGCTCACCCGACAGGGCAGGCTCCTACGAGCAGTACTTC	CASSPDRAGSYEQYF
TRBV4-1	TRBD2	TRBJ2-3	-	TGCGCCAGCAGCCGGACTAGCGGGAATCAGGCTAACACGGATACGCAGTATTTT	CASSRTSGNQANTDTQYF
TRBV19	-	TRBJ2-1	-	TGTGCCAGTAGTATATCACAGGGATATGAGCAGTTCTTC	CASSISQGYEQFF
TRBV7-8	-	TRBJ2-7	-	TGTGCCCGCACCCCGGGGAGTACCCCCTACGAGCAGAACTTC	CARTPGSTPYEQNF
TRBV28	TRBD1	TRBJ2-7	few	TGTGCCAGCAGTTTAACCGGGACAGGGTACTACGAGCAGTACTTC	CASSLTGTGYYEQYF
TRBV7-8	-	TRBJ2-3	many	TGTGCCAGCAGCTTCGGTAAGAAGCGGATCACAGATACGCAGTATTTT	CASSFGKKRITDTQYF